This T cell receptor (beta chain) was identified in a study of cytomegalovirus exposure and HLA in healthy donors. This CDR3 region has 15 residues. Germline lookup yields CDR1 MRHNA and CDR2 SNTAGT. Germline trimming cut 4 bases from V and 8 bases from J; bases unmatched to any gene: 10. Study-level points and caveats: In the 95 to 150 validation repertoires, a later analysis found that first-cohort TCR clusters tended to co-occur.

Assay used: immunoSEQ multiplex PCR; TCRdb lists only in-frame clones, some missing. The table shows fewer than 250,000 clones, with about nine tenths occurring only once. Comment on this clone: Its antigen is currently unknown.

This chain uses TRBV6-4 with TRBJ2-1; 8 nucleotides align to TRBD2. Input material: PBMCs. The sequence came from a woman aged 18-29 years in good health and CMV-seropositive. CDR3 region: CASSVQAGAGDEQFF. The DNA of the CDR3 is TGTGCCAGCAGTGTACAAGCGGGAGCGGGGGATGAGCAGTTCTTC.